This TCR beta chain was sequenced for a study of beta chain features in type 1 diabetes. Study-wide points: People with Type 1 diabetes carried modestly yet significantly shorter TCRB CDR3s in all four CD4+ subsets.

Concerning this clone itself: The target antigen is unknown.

What was sequenced were expressed TCRB transcripts, since all of the isolated RNA had been reverse transcribed. Generated by immunoSEQ multiplex PCR, the TCRdb table keeps only in-frame clones and is missing some. This table holds around 180,000 clones, 7.5% to 8.5% found once. The germline gives CDR1 SGHNT, CDR2 YYREEE (reference sequence). Germline trimming cut 4 bases from V and 1 base from J; bases unmatched to any gene: 3. The CDR3 contains 15 residues. The sequencing sample was made of central memory CD4+ T cells from blood. The receptor comes from a man younger than 35 with type 1 diabetes. V is TRBV5-4 and J is TRBJ1-4, with TRBD1 matching 8 bases. The CDR3, as DNA: TGTGCCAGCAGCCCCACAGGGGGAACTAATGAAAAACTGTTTTTT. Translated: CASSPTGGTNEKLFF.